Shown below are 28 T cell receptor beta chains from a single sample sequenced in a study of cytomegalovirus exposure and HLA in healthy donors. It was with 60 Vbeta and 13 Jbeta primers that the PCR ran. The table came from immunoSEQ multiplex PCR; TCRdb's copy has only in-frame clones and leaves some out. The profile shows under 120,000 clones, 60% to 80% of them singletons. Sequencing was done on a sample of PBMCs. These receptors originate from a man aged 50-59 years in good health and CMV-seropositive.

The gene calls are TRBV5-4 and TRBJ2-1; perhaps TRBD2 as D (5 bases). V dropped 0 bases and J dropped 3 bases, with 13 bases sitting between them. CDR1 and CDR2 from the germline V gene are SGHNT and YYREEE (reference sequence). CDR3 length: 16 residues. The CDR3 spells CASSLEAELYYNEQFF. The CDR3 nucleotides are TGTGCCAGCAGCTTGGAAGCGGAACTTTACTACAATGAGCAGTTCTTC. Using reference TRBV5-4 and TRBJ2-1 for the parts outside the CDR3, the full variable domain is ETGVTQSPTHLIKTRGQQVTLRCSSQSGHNTVSWYQQALGQGPQFIFQYYREEENGRGNFPPRFSGLQFPNYSSELNVNALELDDSALYLCASSLEAELYYNEQFFGPGTRLTVL.

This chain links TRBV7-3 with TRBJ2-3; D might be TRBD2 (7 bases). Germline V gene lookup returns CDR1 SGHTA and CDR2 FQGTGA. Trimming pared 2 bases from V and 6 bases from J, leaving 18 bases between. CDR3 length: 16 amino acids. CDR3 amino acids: CASSLVAGAGEDTQYF. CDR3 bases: TGTGCCAGCAGCTTAGTGGCGGGGGCCGGGGAGGATACGCAGTATTTT.

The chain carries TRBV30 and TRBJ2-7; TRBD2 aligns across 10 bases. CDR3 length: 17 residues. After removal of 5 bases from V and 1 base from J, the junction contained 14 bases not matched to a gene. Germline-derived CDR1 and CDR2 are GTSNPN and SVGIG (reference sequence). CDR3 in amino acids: CAWGGRGAGGTSYEQYF. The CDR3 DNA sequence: TGTGCCTGGGGGGGGCGGGGAGCGGGAGGGACTTCCTACGAGCAGTACTTC.

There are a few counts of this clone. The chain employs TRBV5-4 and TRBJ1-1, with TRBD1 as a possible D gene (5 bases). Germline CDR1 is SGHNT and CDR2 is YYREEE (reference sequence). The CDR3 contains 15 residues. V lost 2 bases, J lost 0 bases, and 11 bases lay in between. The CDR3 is CASSFPGTLNTEAFF. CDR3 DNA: TGTGCCAGCAGCTTCCCAGGGACTTTGAACACTGAAGCTTTCTTT. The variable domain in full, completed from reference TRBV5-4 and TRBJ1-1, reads ETGVTQSPTHLIKTRGQQVTLRCSSQSGHNTVSWYQQALGQGPQFIFQYYREEENGRGNFPPRFSGLQFPNYSSELNVNALELDDSALYLCASSFPGTLNTEAFFGQGTRLTVV.

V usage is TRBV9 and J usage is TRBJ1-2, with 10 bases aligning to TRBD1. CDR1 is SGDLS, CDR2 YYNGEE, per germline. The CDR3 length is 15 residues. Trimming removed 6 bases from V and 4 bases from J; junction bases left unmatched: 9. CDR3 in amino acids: CASTPMGQGSYGYTF. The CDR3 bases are TGTGCCAGCACCCCTATGGGACAGGGGTCCTATGGCTACACCTTC.

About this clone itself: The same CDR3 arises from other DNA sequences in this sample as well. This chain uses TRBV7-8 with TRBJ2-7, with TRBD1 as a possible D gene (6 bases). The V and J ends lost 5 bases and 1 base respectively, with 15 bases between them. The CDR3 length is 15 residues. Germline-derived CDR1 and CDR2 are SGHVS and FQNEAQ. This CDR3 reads CASSPLDSRSYEQYF. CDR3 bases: TGTGCCAGCAGCCCATTGGACAGCCGATCCTACGAGCAGTACTTC. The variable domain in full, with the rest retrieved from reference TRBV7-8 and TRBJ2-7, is GAGVSQSPRYKVAKRGQDVALRCDPISGHVSLFWYQQALGQGPEFLTYFQNEAQLDKSGLPSDRFFAERPEGSVSTLKIQRTQQEDSAVYLCASSPLDSRSYEQYFGPGTRLTVT.

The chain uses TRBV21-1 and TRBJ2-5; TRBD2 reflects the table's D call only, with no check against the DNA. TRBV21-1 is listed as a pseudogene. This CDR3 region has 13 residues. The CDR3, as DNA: TGTGCCAGCAGCAAAACGGGAAGCCAGACCCAGTACTTC. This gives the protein CASSKTGSQTQYF.

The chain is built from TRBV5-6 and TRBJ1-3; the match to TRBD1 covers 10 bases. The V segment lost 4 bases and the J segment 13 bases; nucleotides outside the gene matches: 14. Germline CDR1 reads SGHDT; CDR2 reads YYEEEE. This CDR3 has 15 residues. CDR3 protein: CASSLGPTGGNFIYF. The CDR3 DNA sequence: TGTGCCAGCAGCCTCGGACCGACAGGGGGCAACTTTATATATTTT.

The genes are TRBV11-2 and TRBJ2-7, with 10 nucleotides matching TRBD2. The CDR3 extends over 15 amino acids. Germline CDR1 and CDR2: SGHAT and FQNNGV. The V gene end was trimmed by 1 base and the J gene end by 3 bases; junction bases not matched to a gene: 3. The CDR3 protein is CASSLGGTSDYEQYF. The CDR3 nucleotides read TGTGCCAGCAGCTTAGGGGGGACTAGCGACTACGAGCAGTACTTC.

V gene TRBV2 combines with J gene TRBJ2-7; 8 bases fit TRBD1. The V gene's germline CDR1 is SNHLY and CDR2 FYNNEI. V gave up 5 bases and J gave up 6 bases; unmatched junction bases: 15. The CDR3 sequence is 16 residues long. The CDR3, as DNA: TGTGCCAGCAGTTTCCTCCAGGGGGCCCAAGGTCTCGAGCAGTACTTC. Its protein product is CASSFLQGAQGLEQYF.

DNA of the CDR3: TGCGCCAGCAGCAACACCGGGACTACCTACAATGAGCAGTTCTTC. Protein: CASSNTGTTYNEQFF. The rearrangement links TRBV5-1 to TRBJ2-1; 7 bases line up with TRBD2. J gave up 2 bases and V 4 bases, and 6 bases lay outside the gene matches. CDR3 size: 15 residues. Per germline, CDR1 SGHRS and CDR2 YFSETQ.

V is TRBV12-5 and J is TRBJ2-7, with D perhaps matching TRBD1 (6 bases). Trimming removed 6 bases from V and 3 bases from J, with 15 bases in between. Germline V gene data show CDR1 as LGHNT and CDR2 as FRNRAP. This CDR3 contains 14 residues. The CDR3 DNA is TGTGCTAGTGGGAAGGACAGATCCCTCTACGAGCAGTACTTC. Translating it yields CASGKDRSLYEQYF.

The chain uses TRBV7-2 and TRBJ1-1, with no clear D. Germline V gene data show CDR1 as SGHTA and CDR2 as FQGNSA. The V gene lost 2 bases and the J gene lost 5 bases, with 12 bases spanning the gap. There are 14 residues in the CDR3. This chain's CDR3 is CASSLMQAGTEAFF. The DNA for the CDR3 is TGTGCCAGCAGCTTAATGCAGGCGGGTACTGAAGCTTTCTTT.

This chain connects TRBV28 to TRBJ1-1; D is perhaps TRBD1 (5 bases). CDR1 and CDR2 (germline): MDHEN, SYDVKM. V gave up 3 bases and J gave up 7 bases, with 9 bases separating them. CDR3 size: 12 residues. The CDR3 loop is CASSFQGREAFF. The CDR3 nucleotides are TGTGCCAGCAGTTTCCAGGGCCGTGAAGCTTTCTTT. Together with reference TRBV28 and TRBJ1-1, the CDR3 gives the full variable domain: DVKVTQSSRYLVKRTGEKVFLECVQDMDHENMFWYRQDPGLGLRLIYFSYDVKMKEKGDIPEGYSVSREKKERFSLILESASTNQTSMYLCASSFQGREAFFGQGTRLTVV.

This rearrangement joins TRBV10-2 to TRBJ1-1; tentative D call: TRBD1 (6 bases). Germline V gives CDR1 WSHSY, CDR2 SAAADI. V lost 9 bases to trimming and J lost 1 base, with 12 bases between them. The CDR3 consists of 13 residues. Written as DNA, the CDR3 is TGCGCCAGTCAGGGGCGCGGGAACACTGAAGCTTTCTTT. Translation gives CASQGRGNTEAFF.

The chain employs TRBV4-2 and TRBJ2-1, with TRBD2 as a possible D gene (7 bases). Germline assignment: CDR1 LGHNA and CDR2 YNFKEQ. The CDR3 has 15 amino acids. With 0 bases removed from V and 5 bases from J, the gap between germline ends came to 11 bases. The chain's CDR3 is CASSQEGGPNNEQFF. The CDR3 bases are TGTGCCAGCAGCCAAGAGGGGGGGCCGAACAATGAGCAGTTCTTC.

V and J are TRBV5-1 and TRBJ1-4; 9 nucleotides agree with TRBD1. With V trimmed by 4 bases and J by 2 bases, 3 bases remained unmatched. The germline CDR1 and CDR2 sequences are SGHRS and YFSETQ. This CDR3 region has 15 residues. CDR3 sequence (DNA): TGCGCCAGCAGCGGACAGGGGAATACTAATGAAAAACTGTTTTTT. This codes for CASSGQGNTNEKLFF.

CDR3 sequence reads: CASRTGASGNTIYF. The CDR3 DNA reads TGTGCCAGCAGAACAGGGGCCTCTGGAAACACCATATATTTT. V and J are TRBV27 and TRBJ1-3; 7 bases line up with TRBD1. The V gene end was trimmed by 6 bases and the J gene end by 0 bases; junction bases not matched to a gene: 2. CDR1 MNHEY and CDR2 SMNVEV come from the germline V gene (reference sequence). This CDR3 comprises 14 residues.

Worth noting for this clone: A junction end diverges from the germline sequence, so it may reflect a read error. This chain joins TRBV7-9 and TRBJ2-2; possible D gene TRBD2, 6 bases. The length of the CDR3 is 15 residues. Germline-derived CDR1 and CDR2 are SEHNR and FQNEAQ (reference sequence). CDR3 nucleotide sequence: TGTTCCAGCAGCGCCTGGGACTGGTACACCGGGGAGCTGTTTTTT. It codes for CSSSAWDWYTGELFF.

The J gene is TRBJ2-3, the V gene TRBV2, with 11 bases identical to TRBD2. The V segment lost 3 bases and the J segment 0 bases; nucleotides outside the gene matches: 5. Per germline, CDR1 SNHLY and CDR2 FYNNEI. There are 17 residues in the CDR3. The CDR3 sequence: CASSDGTSGTSTDTQYF. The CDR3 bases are TGTGCCAGCAGTGATGGGACTAGCGGAACTAGCACAGATACGCAGTATTTT.

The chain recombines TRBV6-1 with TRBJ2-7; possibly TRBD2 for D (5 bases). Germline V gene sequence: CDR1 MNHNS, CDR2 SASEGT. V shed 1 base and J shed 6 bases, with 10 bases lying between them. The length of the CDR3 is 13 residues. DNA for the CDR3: TGTGCCAGCAGTGAAGTTAGCGTGCGCGAGCAGTACTTC. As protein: CASSEVSVREQYF.

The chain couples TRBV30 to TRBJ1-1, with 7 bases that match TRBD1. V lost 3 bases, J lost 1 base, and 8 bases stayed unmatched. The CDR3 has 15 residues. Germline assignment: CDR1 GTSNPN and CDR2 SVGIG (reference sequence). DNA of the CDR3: TGTGCCTGGAGCCCAGGGGGTGCGAGGAACACTGAAGCTTTCTTT. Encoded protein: CAWSPGGARNTEAFF. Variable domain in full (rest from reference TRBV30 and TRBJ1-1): SQTIHQWPATLVQPVGSPLSLECTVEGTSNPNLYWYRQAAGRGLQLLFYSVGIGQISSEVPQNLSASRPQDRQFILSSKKLLLSDSGFYLCAWSPGGARNTEAFFGQGTRLTVV.

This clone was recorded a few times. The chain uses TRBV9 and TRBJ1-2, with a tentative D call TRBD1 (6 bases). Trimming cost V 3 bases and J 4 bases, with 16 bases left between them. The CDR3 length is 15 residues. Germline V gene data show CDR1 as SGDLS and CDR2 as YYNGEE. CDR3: CASSAKPGQSYGYTF. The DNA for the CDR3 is TGTGCCAGCAGCGCCAAACCCGGACAGTCCTATGGCTACACCTTC.

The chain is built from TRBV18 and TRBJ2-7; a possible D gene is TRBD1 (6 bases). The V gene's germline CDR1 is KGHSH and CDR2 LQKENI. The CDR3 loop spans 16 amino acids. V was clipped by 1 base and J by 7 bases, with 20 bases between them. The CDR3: CASSPQGVGALGEQYF. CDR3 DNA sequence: TGTGCCAGCTCACCACAGGGAGTGGGGGCCCTTGGGGAGCAGTACTTC. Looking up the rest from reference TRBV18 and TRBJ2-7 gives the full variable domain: NAGVMQNPRHLVRRRGQEARLRCSPMKGHSHVYWYRQLPEEGLKFMVYLQKENIIDESGMPKERFSAEFPKEGPSILRIQQVVRGDSAAYFCASSPQGVGALGEQYFGPGTRLTVT.

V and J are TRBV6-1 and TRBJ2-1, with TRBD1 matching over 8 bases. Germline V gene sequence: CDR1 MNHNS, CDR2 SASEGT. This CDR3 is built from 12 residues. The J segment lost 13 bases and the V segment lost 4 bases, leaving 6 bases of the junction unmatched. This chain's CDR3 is CASSGDRGHQFF. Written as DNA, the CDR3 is TGTGCCAGCAGTGGAGACAGGGGACATCAGTTCTTC.

CDR3 in DNA: TGTGCCACCAGCAGACTCCTAGGCGGGAACTATGGCTACACCTTC. Translation: CATSRLLGGNYGYTF. The chain combines TRBV15 with TRBJ1-2; unclear D gene. V dropped 2 bases and J dropped 2 bases, with 12 bases sitting between them. The germline gives CDR1 LNHNV, CDR2 YYDKDF (reference sequence). There are 15 residues in the CDR3.

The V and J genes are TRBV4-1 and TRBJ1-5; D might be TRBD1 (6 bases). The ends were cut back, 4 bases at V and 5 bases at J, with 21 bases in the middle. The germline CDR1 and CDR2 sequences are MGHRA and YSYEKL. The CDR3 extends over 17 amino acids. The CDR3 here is CASSRPSSGAGDQPQHF. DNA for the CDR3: TGCGCCAGCAGCCGCCCCTCATCCGGGGCAGGGGATCAGCCCCAGCATTTT.

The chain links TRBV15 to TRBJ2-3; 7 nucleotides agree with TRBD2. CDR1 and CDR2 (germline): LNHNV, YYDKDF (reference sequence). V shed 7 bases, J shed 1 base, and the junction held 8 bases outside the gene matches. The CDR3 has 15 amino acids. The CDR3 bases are TGTGCCACCAAGGGAGGGGCGCACCGCACAGATACGCAGTATTTT. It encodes CATKGGAHRTDTQYF.